Each of the 3 T cell receptor beta chains below was sequenced from the same sample in a study of cytomegalovirus exposure and HLA in healthy donors. The PCR had 60 Vbeta and 13 Jbeta primers. TCRdb's copy holds only in-frame clones and misses some; the assay was immunoSEQ multiplex PCR. The repertoire holds approximately 170,000 clones, with over 70% as singletons. Sequenced sample: PBMCs. All receptors derive from a man aged 45-65 years in good health and CMV-seropositive.

The V call is TRBV6-5, the J call TRBJ1-1; the D is unclear. This CDR3 region has 12 residues. CDR1 and CDR2 from the germline V gene are MNHEY and SVGAGI. V was clipped by 6 bases and J by 9 bases, with 14 bases between them. CDR3 residues: CASRNDRDKAFF. As DNA, the CDR3 is TGTGCCAGCAGAAACGACCGAGACAAAGCTTTCTTT.

The table lists this clone with a few counts. V is TRBV10-2 and J is TRBJ2-7; maybe TRBD1 (6 bases). With 5 bases removed from V and 6 bases from J, the gap between germline ends came to 14 bases. The germline V gene has CDR1 WSHSY and CDR2 SAAADI. CDR3 length: 13 amino acids. CDR3 region: CASSSQGEIEQYF. CDR3 bases: TGCGCCAGCAGTTCACAGGGCGAAATCGAGCAGTACTTC.

The chain employs TRBV2 and TRBJ1-5; 10 nucleotides align to TRBD1. V gave up 7 bases and J gave up 6 bases; unmatched junction bases: 6. This CDR3 region has 14 residues. CDR1 and CDR2 from the germline V gene are SNHLY and FYNNEI. This CDR3 is CASKSTGGGQPQHF. DNA for the CDR3: TGTGCCAGCAAATCGACAGGGGGCGGTCAGCCCCAGCATTTT.